A selection of T cell receptor beta chains follows, all from one sample in a study of T cell clusters in autoimmune cytopenias. TCRdb reprocessed the multiplex PCR reads, with one entry per CDR3 protein and no DNA. The specimen's table records 7,000 to 8,500 distinct CDR3 sequences. Source material: peripheral blood. These receptor sequences come from a human donor with an autoimmune cytopenia or autoimmune hepatitis (not recorded which). The CDR3 runs from the conserved cysteine through the conserved F or W. Each record gives: clone size, V gene, CDR3 length, J gene, CDR3 protein. Clone size is shown for a subset of rows, as once, few, many or a class of expanded clone.

clone_size: -
v_call: TRBV20-1
cdr3_length: 16
j_call: TRBJ1-5
cdr3_aa: CSARSSGDRVLKPQHF

clone_size: -
v_call: TRBV11-2
cdr3_length: 15
j_call: TRBJ2-5
cdr3_aa: CASSFVRGNKRTQYF

clone_size: -
v_call: TRBV5-4
cdr3_length: 13
j_call: TRBJ1-6
cdr3_aa: CASSRRGDLPLHF

clone_size: medium-sized
v_call: TRBV6-5
cdr3_length: 13
j_call: TRBJ1-2
cdr3_aa: CASNPGQRYGYTF

clone_size: -
v_call: TRBV12-3/TRBV12-4
cdr3_length: 13
j_call: TRBJ2-1
cdr3_aa: CASSLGTHRGQFF

clone_size: medium-sized
v_call: TRBV6-1
cdr3_length: 12
j_call: TRBJ1-2
cdr3_aa: CASSERWEGYTF

clone_size: medium-sized
v_call: TRBV19
cdr3_length: 13
j_call: TRBJ1-5
cdr3_aa: CASSSQGTQPQHF

clone_size: -
v_call: TRBV20-1
cdr3_length: 14
j_call: TRBJ2-7
cdr3_aa: CSAPFWGAVYEQYF

clone_size: -
v_call: TRBV7-2
cdr3_length: 15
j_call: TRBJ1-3
cdr3_aa: CASSLGQVAGNTIYF

clone_size: medium-sized
v_call: TRBV7-6
cdr3_length: 14
j_call: TRBJ1-6
cdr3_aa: CASSAGTVNSPLHF

clone_size: medium-sized
v_call: TRBV13
cdr3_length: 14
j_call: TRBJ1-2
cdr3_aa: CASSLRTGSYGYTF

clone_size: -
v_call: TRBV5-1
cdr3_length: 13
j_call: TRBJ1-2
cdr3_aa: CASSLGRLRGYTF

clone_size: -
v_call: TRBV19
cdr3_length: 11
j_call: TRBJ1-1
cdr3_aa: CASSSRAQAFF

clone_size: medium-sized
v_call: TRBV6-5
cdr3_length: 15
j_call: TRBJ1-2
cdr3_aa: CASSYSPTGSYGYTF

clone_size: medium-sized
v_call: TRBV19
cdr3_length: 16
j_call: TRBJ1-1
cdr3_aa: CASRTRDRGMNTEAFF

clone_size: -
v_call: TRBV6-4
cdr3_length: 15
j_call: TRBJ2-3
cdr3_aa: CASSKLAGGADTQYF

clone_size: medium-sized
v_call: TRBV6-5
cdr3_length: 16
j_call: TRBJ2-2
cdr3_aa: CASSRKTGGYTGELFF

clone_size: medium-sized
v_call: TRBV27
cdr3_length: 15
j_call: TRBJ2-7
cdr3_aa: CASSGTGQGYYEQYF

clone_size: -
v_call: TRBV12-3/TRBV12-4
cdr3_length: 14
j_call: TRBJ1-4
cdr3_aa: CASRNREEGEKLFF

clone_size: medium-sized
v_call: TRBV6-5
cdr3_length: 16
j_call: TRBJ1-3
cdr3_aa: CASSAEEGAGGNTIYF

clone_size: -
v_call: TRBV6-1
cdr3_length: 16
j_call: TRBJ1-5
cdr3_aa: CASISLYRGGNQPQHF

clone_size: -
v_call: TRBV4-3
cdr3_length: 14
j_call: TRBJ1-1
cdr3_aa: CASSQEWEGAEAFF

clone_size: -
v_call: TRBV20-1
cdr3_length: 14
j_call: TRBJ2-2
cdr3_aa: CSAAGSTNTGELFF

clone_size: medium-sized
v_call: TRBV6-5
cdr3_length: 16
j_call: TRBJ2-3
cdr3_aa: CASSYLGTRGTNTQYF

clone_size: -
v_call: TRBV12-3/TRBV12-4
cdr3_length: 15
j_call: TRBJ2-7
cdr3_aa: CASSLFWGGSYEQYF

clone_size: medium-sized
v_call: TRBV5-6
cdr3_length: 17
j_call: TRBJ2-6
cdr3_aa: CASSLVGRRSGANVLTF

clone_size: medium-sized
v_call: TRBV19
cdr3_length: 14
j_call: TRBJ1-5
cdr3_aa: CASSMQGVYQPQHF

clone_size: -
v_call: TRBV20-1
cdr3_length: 14
j_call: TRBJ1-5
cdr3_aa: CSAIRIGGASPQHF

clone_size: medium-sized
v_call: TRBV19
cdr3_length: 16
j_call: TRBJ1-5
cdr3_aa: CASSGTRGAYNQPQHF

clone_size: -
v_call: TRBV9
cdr3_length: 16
j_call: TRBJ2-2
cdr3_aa: CASSGPRRGGSGELFF

clone_size: -
v_call: TRBV24-1
cdr3_length: 13
j_call: TRBJ2-3
cdr3_aa: CATSEGALDTQYF

clone_size: -
v_call: TRBV10-2
cdr3_length: 14
j_call: TRBJ2-1
cdr3_aa: CASRTPGGGNEQFF

clone_size: medium-sized
v_call: TRBV19
cdr3_length: 13
j_call: TRBJ2-3
cdr3_aa: CASSPGASDTQYF

clone_size: medium-sized
v_call: TRBV19
cdr3_length: 15
j_call: TRBJ1-5
cdr3_aa: CASSIRREANQPQHF

clone_size: medium-sized
v_call: TRBV5-5
cdr3_length: 12
j_call: TRBJ2-2
cdr3_aa: CASSWLRQELFF

clone_size: -
v_call: TRBV5-4
cdr3_length: 16
j_call: TRBJ1-3
cdr3_aa: CASSLAGDLSGNTIYF

clone_size: medium-sized
v_call: TRBV12-3/TRBV12-4
cdr3_length: 15
j_call: TRBJ1-6
cdr3_aa: CASSLAQGLFSPLHF